The 24 T cell receptor beta chains below were found in one sample sequenced in a study of shared clonotypes between healthy human individuals. The assay was immunoSEQ multiplex PCR, and TCRdb's table has in-frame clones only and misses some. The sample contains about 2 million clones, approximately 94% of which appear only once. Naive CD8 cells lacked CD45RO and underwent positive selection for CCR7, leaving out terminally differentiated effector memory CD45RA+ cells. The sequencing sample was made of naive CD8+ T cells sorted from blood. Receptors originate from a man aged 18 to 35 in good health.

The rearrangement uses TRBV25-1 and TRBJ2-1; no firm D call. CDR3 length: 14 residues. Trimming pared 3 bases from V and 5 bases from J, leaving 11 bases between. The V gene's germline CDR1 is MGHDK and CDR2 SYGVNS. The CDR3 region is CASSEHPSNNEQFF. The DNA for the CDR3 is TGTGCCAGCAGTGAGCACCCCTCTAACAATGAGCAGTTCTTC.

This chain links TRBV9 with TRBJ2-3; 9 bases line up with TRBD2. The V gene's germline CDR1 is SGDLS and CDR2 YYNGEE. V lost 2 bases, J lost 4 bases, and 8 bases stayed unmatched. The CDR3 covers 16 residues. CDR3 loop: CASSVLGSGGSDTQYF. The CDR3 region has the DNA TGTGCCAGCAGCGTTTTAGGTAGCGGGGGATCAGATACGCAGTATTTT.

The chain has TRBV5-4 and TRBJ2-7; TRBD2 matches 10 bases. The J segment lost 4 bases and the V segment lost 0 bases, leaving 4 bases of the junction unmatched. Looked up from germline, CDR1 is SGHNT and CDR2 is YYREEE (reference sequence). CDR3 length: 15 residues. CDR3 in DNA: TGTGCCAGCAGCTTGGCCGGGACTAGCGAATACGAGCAGTACTTC. It specifies CASSLAGTSEYEQYF.

This rearrangement joins TRBV2 to TRBJ2-2; no clear D. In germline, CDR1 is SNHLY, CDR2 FYNNEI. CDR3 size: 12 residues. Trimming pared 2 bases from V and 9 bases from J, leaving 7 bases between. The CDR3, as DNA: TGTGCCAGCAGTGAACCATCGAGGGAGCTGTTTTTT. The encoded protein is CASSEPSRELFF. Drawing the rest from reference TRBV2 and TRBJ2-2, the complete variable domain is EPEVTQTPSHQVTQMGQEVILRCVPISNHLYFYWYRQILGQKVEFLVSFYNNEISEKSEIFDDQFSVERPDGSNFTLKIRSTKLEDSAMYFCASSEPSRELFFGEGSRLTVL.

This clone appeared a single time. The chain carries TRBV15 and TRBJ2-1; TRBD2 is a possible D gene (6 bases). CDR3 length: 17 amino acids. Germline CDR1 and CDR2: LNHNV and YYDKDF (reference sequence). V lost 1 base, J lost 2 bases, and 15 bases lay in between. The CDR3 DNA sequence: TGTGCCACCAGCAGAGGTGTGGCGGAGGGCCCCTACAATGAGCAGTTCTTC. It yields the protein CATSRGVAEGPYNEQFF.

The chain has TRBV28 and TRBJ2-7; TRBD1 is a possible D gene (6 bases). Per the germline V gene, CDR1 is MDHEN and CDR2 is SYDVKM. V gave up 5 bases and J gave up 5 bases, with 13 bases separating them. CDR3 size: 13 residues. For the CDR3, the DNA is TGTGCCAGCAGTCTTCACAGGGTTAACGAGCAGTACTTC. Translation gives CASSLHRVNEQYF.

Of note for this clone: This specimen includes other DNA sequences encoding the same CDR3. The rearrangement links TRBV9 to TRBJ1-1, with 7 nucleotides matching TRBD1. The CDR3 has 15 residues. Germline loops: CDR1 SGDLS, CDR2 YYNGEE. The V segment lost 3 bases and the J segment 3 bases; nucleotides outside the gene matches: 8. CDR3 sequence: CASSAPQGLHTEAFF. CDR3 coding DNA: TGTGCCAGCAGCGCCCCACAGGGGTTGCACACTGAAGCTTTCTTT.

This chain joins TRBV9 and TRBJ2-5, with a possible D match to TRBD2 (6 bases). This CDR3 spans 15 amino acids. Germline V gene lookup returns CDR1 SGDLS and CDR2 YYNGEE. V was cut by 0 bases and J by 2 bases, with 11 bases left in between. The CDR3 protein is CASSVGAGLQETQYF. In DNA form, the CDR3 reads TGTGCCAGCAGCGTAGGGGCGGGATTACAAGAGACCCAGTACTTC.

Comments on this clone: Other DNA sequences of this sample code for an identical CDR3. The gene calls are TRBV30 and TRBJ2-1, with unresolved D. Germline CDR1 reads GTSNPN; CDR2 reads SVGIG (reference sequence). Trimming left V 2 bases short and J 9 bases short, with 8 bases between. CDR3 size: 11 residues. Written as DNA, the CDR3 is TGTGCCTGGAGTCTCGGTGGTGAGCAGTTCTTC. Amino acids: CAWSLGGEQFF. The complete variable domain, with remaining parts taken from reference TRBV30 and TRBJ2-1, reads SQTIHQWPATLVQPVGSPLSLECTVEGTSNPNLYWYRQAAGRGLQLLFYSVGIGQISSEVPQNLSASRPQDRQFILSSKKLLLSDSGFYLCAWSLGGEQFFGPGTRLTVL.

This clone was counted a single time. The chain carries TRBV4-1 and TRBJ1-1, with D unclear. Germline CDR1 is MGHRA and CDR2 is YSYEKL. V was pared by 0 bases and J by 3 bases, with 17 bases between. This CDR3 spans 17 amino acids. CDR3 in amino acids: CASSQDRSLTADTEAFF. DNA for the CDR3: TGCGCCAGCAGCCAAGATCGAAGCCTCACGGCCGACACTGAAGCTTTCTTT.

This chain uses TRBV6-5 with TRBJ2-1, with D hard to call. V lost 0 bases and J lost 6, with 6 bases in between. CDR3 length: 13 amino acids. Germline assignment: CDR1 MNHEY and CDR2 SVGAGI. The CDR3 coding sequence is TGTGCCAGCAGTTACTCGTTCCCCAATGAGCAGTTCTTC. It specifies CASSYSFPNEQFF.

The chain joins TRBV5-4 to TRBJ1-3, with a possible D match to TRBD1 (5 bases). The ends were cut back, 4 bases at V and 4 bases at J, with 6 bases in the middle. The CDR3 is 12 amino acids. The germline V gene has CDR1 SGHNT and CDR2 YYREEE (reference sequence). In DNA, the CDR3 is TGTGCCAGCAGCGCAGGGGGAAACACCATATATTTT. This codes for CASSAGGNTIYF.

This clone occurred a few times. V and J are TRBV4-3 and TRBJ2-2, with 7 bases aligning to TRBD2. The germline V gene encodes CDR1 LGHNA and CDR2 YSLEER. This CDR3 has 16 residues. After removal of 2 bases from V and 0 bases from J, the junction contained 3 bases not matched to a gene. The CDR3, as DNA: TGCGCCAGCAGCCAATCTAGCGGTACGAACACCGGGGAGCTGTTTTTT. Translation: CASSQSSGTNTGELFF.

The CDR3 region has the DNA TGTGCCAGCAGCTTAGGAGGGGGGGGCCTCCGGAATGAGCAGTTCTTC. Protein sequence: CASSLGGGGLRNEQFF. The J gene is TRBJ2-1, the V gene TRBV7-8; a possible D gene is TRBD2 (7 bases). Germline CDR1 is SGHVS and CDR2 is FQNEAQ. The CDR3 is 16 residues long. Trimming took 1 base from V and 7 from J, leaving 17 bases between them.

This chain links TRBV4-1 with TRBJ1-6, with D possibly matching TRBD1 (6 bases). Between the trimmed V and J ends, which lost 5 bases and 8 bases, there was a span of 10 bases. This CDR3 spans 13 amino acids. Looked up from germline, CDR1 is MGHRA and CDR2 is YSYEKL. DNA for the CDR3: TGCGCCAGCAGCTTACACAGGGATTCACCCCTCCACTTT. Translating it yields CASSLHRDSPLHF.

The V and J genes are TRBV30 and TRBJ2-5; a possible D gene is TRBD2 (7 bases). The ends were cut back, 5 bases at V and 0 bases at J, with 16 bases in the middle. The CDR3 spans 15 residues. Per the germline V gene, CDR1 is GTSNPN and CDR2 is SVGIG (reference sequence). The CDR3 here is CAWGGGGPYQETQYF. CDR3 DNA: TGTGCCTGGGGAGGGGGAGGGCCGTACCAAGAGACCCAGTACTTC.

The rearrangement joins TRBV13 to TRBJ1-1, with 8 bases fitting TRBD1. Looked up from germline, CDR1 is PRHDT and CDR2 is FYEKMQ (reference sequence). V lost 3 bases and J lost 3; bases outside the gene matches: 12. CDR3 length: 17 residues. CDR3 in amino acids: CASSFGGTGGPDTEAFF. The CDR3 DNA is TGTGCCAGCAGCTTTGGGGGGACAGGAGGGCCTGACACTGAAGCTTTCTTT.

The chain employs TRBV27 and TRBJ2-3, with 11 bases fitting TRBD1. The germline CDR1 and CDR2 sequences are MNHEY and SMNVEV (reference sequence). The CDR3 is 14 residues long. V gave up 5 bases and J gave up 4 bases; unmatched junction bases: 2. CDR3 region: CASSGGQGADTQYF. CDR3 DNA sequence: TGTGCCAGCAGTGGGGGACAGGGGGCAGATACGCAGTATTTT.

The gene calls are TRBV11-3 and TRBJ2-7, with 11 nucleotides matching TRBD2. The CDR3 covers 16 residues. The trim removed 1 base at V and 2 bases at J, leaving 4 bases unmatched. Germline-derived CDR1 and CDR2 are SGHNT and YENEEA. In DNA, the CDR3 is TGTGCCAGCAGCTTAGGGCTAGCGGGAGGACCCTACGAGCAGTACTTC. As protein: CASSLGLAGGPYEQYF.

The chain is built from TRBV2 and TRBJ2-7, with D unresolved. The CDR3 spans 16 residues. V was pared by 8 bases and J by 2 bases, with 22 bases between. Germline values: CDR1 SNHLY, CDR2 FYNNEI. CDR3 region: CASHEGSMSDPYEQYF. For the CDR3, the DNA is TGTGCCAGCCACGAAGGGTCGATGTCGGATCCCTACGAGCAGTACTTC.

V gene TRBV29-1 combines with J gene TRBJ2-7; 9 positions match TRBD2. Germline V gene sequence: CDR1 SQVTM, CDR2 ANQGSEA. The CDR3 runs 13 residues. Trimming took 4 bases from V and 2 from J; bases not matched to a gene: 3. In DNA, the CDR3 is TGCAGCGTTGGCGGGGGGGCGACCTACGAGCAGTACTTC. This codes for CSVGGGATYEQYF.

This chain uses TRBV5-6 with TRBJ2-3, with TRBD2 identical over 7 bases. Germline values: CDR1 SGHDT, CDR2 YYEEEE. CDR3 length equals 14 residues. J gave up 4 bases and V 2 bases, and 4 bases lay outside the gene matches. CDR3 amino acids: CASSFGGEADTQYF. DNA of the CDR3: TGTGCCAGCAGCTTTGGGGGGGAGGCAGATACGCAGTATTTT.

A single count supports this clone. This chain joins TRBV4-1 and TRBJ2-5; TRBD1 agrees at 7 bases. The V gene's germline CDR1 is MGHRA and CDR2 YSYEKL. V lost 2 bases, J lost 5 bases, and 11 bases stayed unmatched. The CDR3 sequence is 16 residues long. CDR3 protein: CASSQRGQGTGETQYF. DNA of the CDR3: TGCGCCAGCAGCCAAAGGGGGCAGGGGACGGGGGAGACCCAGTACTTC.

This rearrangement joins TRBV5-4 to TRBJ2-7, with a tentative D call TRBD2 (6 bases). Per the germline V gene, CDR1 is SGHNT and CDR2 is YYREEE (reference sequence). The CDR3 runs to 13 residues. Trimming shortened V by 10 bases and J by 0 bases, and 14 bases separated the two germline ends. DNA for the CDR3: TGTGCCTGGGGCGGGGCCACCTCCTACGAGCAGTACTTC. The encoded protein is CAWGGATSYEQYF.